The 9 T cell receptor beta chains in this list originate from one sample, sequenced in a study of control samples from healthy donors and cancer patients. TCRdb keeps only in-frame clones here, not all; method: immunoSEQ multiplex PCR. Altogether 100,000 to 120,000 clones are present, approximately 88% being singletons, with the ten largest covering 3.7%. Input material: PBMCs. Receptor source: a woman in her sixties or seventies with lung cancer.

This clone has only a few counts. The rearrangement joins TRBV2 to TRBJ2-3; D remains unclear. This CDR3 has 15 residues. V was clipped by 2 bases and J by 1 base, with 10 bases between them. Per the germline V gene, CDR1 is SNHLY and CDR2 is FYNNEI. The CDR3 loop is CASSEWGAGTDTQYF. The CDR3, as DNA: TGTGCCAGCAGTGAATGGGGTGCGGGCACAGATACGCAGTATTTT.

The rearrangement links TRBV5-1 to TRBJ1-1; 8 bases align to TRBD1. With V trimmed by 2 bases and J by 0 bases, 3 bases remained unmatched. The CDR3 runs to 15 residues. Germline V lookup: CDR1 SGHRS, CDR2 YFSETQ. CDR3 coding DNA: TGCGCCAGCAGCTTTCAGACAGGGGTGAACACTGAAGCTTTCTTT. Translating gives CASSFQTGVNTEAFF.

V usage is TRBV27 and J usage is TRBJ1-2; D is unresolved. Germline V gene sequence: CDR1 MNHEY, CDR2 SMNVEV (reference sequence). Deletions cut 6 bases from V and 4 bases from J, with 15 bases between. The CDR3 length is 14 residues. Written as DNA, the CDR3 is TGTGCCAGCAGCAAGGCCAGAATGGGCTATGGCTACACCTTC. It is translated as CASSKARMGYGYTF.

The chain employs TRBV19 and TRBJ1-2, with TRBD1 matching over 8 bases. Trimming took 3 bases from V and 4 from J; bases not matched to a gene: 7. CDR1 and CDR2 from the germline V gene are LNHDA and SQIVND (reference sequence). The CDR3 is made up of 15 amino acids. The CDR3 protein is CASSIEQGAGYGYTF. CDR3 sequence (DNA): TGTGCCAGTAGTATTGAGCAGGGGGCAGGCTATGGCTACACCTTC.

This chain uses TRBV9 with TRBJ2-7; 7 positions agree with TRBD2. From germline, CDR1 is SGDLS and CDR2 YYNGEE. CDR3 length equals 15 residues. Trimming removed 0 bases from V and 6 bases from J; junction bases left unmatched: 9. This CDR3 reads CASSVVGEGRGEQYF. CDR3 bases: TGTGCCAGCAGCGTAGTGGGGGAGGGGCGCGGCGAGCAGTACTTC.

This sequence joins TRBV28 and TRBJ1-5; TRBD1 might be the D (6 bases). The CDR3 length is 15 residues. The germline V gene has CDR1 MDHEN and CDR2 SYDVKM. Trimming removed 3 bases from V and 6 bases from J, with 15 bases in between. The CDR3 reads CASSFSGGRSQPQHF. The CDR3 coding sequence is TGTGCCAGCAGTTTCTCCGGGGGGCGGAGTCAGCCCCAGCATTTT.

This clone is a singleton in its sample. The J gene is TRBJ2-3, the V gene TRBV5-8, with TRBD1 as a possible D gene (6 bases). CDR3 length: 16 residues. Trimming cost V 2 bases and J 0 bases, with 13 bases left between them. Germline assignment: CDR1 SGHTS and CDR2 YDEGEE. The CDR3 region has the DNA TGTGCCAGCAGCTTAGGGGACACCTATAGCACAGATACGCAGTATTTT. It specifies CASSLGDTYSTDTQYF.

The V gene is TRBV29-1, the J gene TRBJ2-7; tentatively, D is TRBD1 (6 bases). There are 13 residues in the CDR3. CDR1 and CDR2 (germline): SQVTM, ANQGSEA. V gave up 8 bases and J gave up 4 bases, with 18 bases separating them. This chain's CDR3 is CSSWVGAGYEQYF. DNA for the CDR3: TGCAGCTCTTGGGTGGGGGCTGGATACGAGCAGTACTTC.

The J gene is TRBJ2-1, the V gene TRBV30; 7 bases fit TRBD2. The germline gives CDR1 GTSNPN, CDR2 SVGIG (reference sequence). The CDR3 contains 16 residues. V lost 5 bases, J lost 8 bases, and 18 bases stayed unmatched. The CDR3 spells CAWGRTGRSRGDEQFF. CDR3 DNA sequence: TGTGCCTGGGGTCGCACGGGGCGGTCACGGGGGGATGAGCAGTTCTTC.